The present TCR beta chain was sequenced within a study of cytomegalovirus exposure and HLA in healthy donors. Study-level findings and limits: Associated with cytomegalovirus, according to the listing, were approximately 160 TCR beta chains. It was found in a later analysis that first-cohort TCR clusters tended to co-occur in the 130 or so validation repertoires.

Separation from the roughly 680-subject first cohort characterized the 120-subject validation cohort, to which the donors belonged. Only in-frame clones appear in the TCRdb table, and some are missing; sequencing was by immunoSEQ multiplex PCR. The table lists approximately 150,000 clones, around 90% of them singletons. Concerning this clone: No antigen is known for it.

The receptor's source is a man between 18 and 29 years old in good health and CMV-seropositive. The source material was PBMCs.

The CDR3 protein is CASSEVSGVGETQYF. In DNA form, the CDR3 reads TGTGCCAGCAGTGAAGTTTCAGGGGTAGGGGAGACCCAGTACTTC. The V and J genes are TRBV2 and TRBJ2-5, with D possibly TRBD1 on 6 matching bases. The V gene lost 1 base and the J gene lost 5 bases, with 14 bases spanning the gap. Looked up from germline, CDR1 is SNHLY and CDR2 is FYNNEI. This CDR3 has 15 residues.